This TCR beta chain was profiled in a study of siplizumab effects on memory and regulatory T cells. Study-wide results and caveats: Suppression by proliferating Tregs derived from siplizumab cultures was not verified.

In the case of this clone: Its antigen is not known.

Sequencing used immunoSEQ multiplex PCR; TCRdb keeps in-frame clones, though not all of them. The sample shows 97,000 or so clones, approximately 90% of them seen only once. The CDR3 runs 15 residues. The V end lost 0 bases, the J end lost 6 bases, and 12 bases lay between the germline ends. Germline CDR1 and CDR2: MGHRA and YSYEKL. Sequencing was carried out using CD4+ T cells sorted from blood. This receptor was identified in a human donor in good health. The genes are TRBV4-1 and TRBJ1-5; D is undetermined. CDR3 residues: CASSQELRRRQPQHF. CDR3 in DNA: TGCGCCAGCAGCCAAGAATTGAGGCGGCGTCAGCCCCAGCATTTT.